This T cell receptor beta chain was captured by sequencing in a study of blood T cell repertoires in COVID-19 (dated by TCRdb to about 2020). A note on the overall study: Samples from collaborators originated in the United States, Italy and Spain and spanned both the acute and convalescent phases of COVID-19. The dataset comprised deeply sampled blood TCRbeta repertoires from subjects exposed to, actively infected with, or recovered from COVID-19. Nearly every sample came with metadata listing a de-identified subject ID, COVID-19 status, age in years and sex. Where available, HLA class I and class II types were obtained from metadata supplied by the sample provider rather than from assay-based typing. Samples were obtained from the ongoing ImmuneRACE study (first 160 participants) and from about 1,300 subjects provided by 6 global collaborators. The repertoires were released in a freely available public database intended as a resource for research on the immune response to SARS-CoV-2. The prospective study material was composed of cDNA or gDNA derived from T cells, B-cell-depleted T cells, or PBMCs. The investigation overall reported the following: The quantity of clinical and demographic metadata differed by source and by participant and was supplied without curation.

TCRbeta CDR3 regions were amplified from genomic DNA using the immunoSEQ Assay, a bias-controlled multiplex PCR. For the original study's pipeline: Nucleated cell counts per sample were estimated from amplification of reference gene primers within the assay. To quantify the absolute abundance of each unique TCRbeta CDR3 rearrangement, sequence reads were collapsed and filtered. For each sample, productive Simpson clonality was calculated by taking the square root of Simpson's diversity index across productive rearrangements. TCRdb retrieved this table from immuneACCESS and kept in-frame rearrangements only. Not all clones are present; in checked studies, unresolved V genes account for under half, and no reason is known for the remainder. The V and J calls and clone size come from that table; D and trimming were worked out from the DNA. This sample has more than 100,000 clones in its table, and 80% to 90% of those were observed once. 3.5% of the sample lies in the top ten.

Whole blood was collected in K2EDTA tubes by collaborating institutions according to the institutions' own protocols. For TCRbeta analysis, collaborators shipped samples as frozen whole blood, isolated PBMCs, or DNA extracted from either of those sample types. This clone appeared a single time. Its antigen remains unidentified. Qualities for individual bases were not recorded, and no much larger clone is one base off. This clonotype originated in a woman aged 55-70 years with acute or convalescent COVID-19. The specimen sequenced was peripheral blood.

The CDR3 region reads CASSPGLRDPSNQPQHF. The sequenced DNA: TGTGCCAGTAGTCCCGGATTGCGGGACCCTAGCAATCAGCCCCAGCATTTT. This sequence uses TRBV19 and TRBJ1-5, and TRBD1 may be the D gene, going by 5 matching bases. The CDR3 numbers 17 residues from cysteine through phenylalanine. Only the CDR3 region is kept as DNA, spanning 51 bases read in frame from base 1. The germline V gene (reference sequence) sets CDR1 to LNHDA and CDR2 to SQIVND. The germline ends are 17 bases apart after V is trimmed by 5 bases and J by 0 bases.